This T cell receptor (beta chain) was observed in a study of naive and memory T cell subsets. V shed 7 bases and J shed 2 bases, with 18 bases lying between them. The CDR3 is made up of 16 amino acids. An equimolar mix of two oligonucleotides served as the beta constant-region primer for TRBC1 and TRBC2. Four rounds of PCR amplified the ligated cDNA using nested alpha and beta constant-region primers plus SP2. TCRdb called the UMI-ligation and nested PCR reads again in MiXCR, with one record for every CDR3 protein. The sample lists about 120,000 distinct CDR3 sequences, about 36% occurring once. This clonotype occurred a few times.

Sequenced sample: central memory CD4+ T cells from blood. This TCR was recovered from a human donor in good health. V is TRBV12-3 or TRBV12-4 and J is TRBJ2-1, with D uncertain. CDR3 region: CASISRSGGAYNEQFF. CDR3 DNA: TGTGCCAGCATTAGTCGGTCAGGTGGGGCCTACAATGAGCAGTTCTTC.